This TCR beta chain originates from a study of T cell changes during pregnancy in multiple sclerosis. Using immunoSEQ multiplex PCR, the repertoire was profiled, and TCRdb retains in-frame clones only, with some absent. Here the sample spans approximately 80,000 clones, 85% to 95% being singletons. Germline assignment: CDR1 GTSNPN and CDR2 SVGIG (reference sequence). The CDR3 extends over 11 amino acids. Trimming took 3 bases from V and 9 from J, leaving 9 bases between them. The chain joins TRBV30 to TRBJ2-1, with a tentative D call TRBD1 (5 bases). The sequence came from a female donor in good health, enrolled as a control in a pregnancy study. The sample was peripheral blood, taken in the second trimester of pregnancy. The CDR3 sequence is CAWRRDSEQFF. Here the CDR3 DNA reads TGTGCCTGGAGGCGTGACAGTGAGCAGTTCTTC.